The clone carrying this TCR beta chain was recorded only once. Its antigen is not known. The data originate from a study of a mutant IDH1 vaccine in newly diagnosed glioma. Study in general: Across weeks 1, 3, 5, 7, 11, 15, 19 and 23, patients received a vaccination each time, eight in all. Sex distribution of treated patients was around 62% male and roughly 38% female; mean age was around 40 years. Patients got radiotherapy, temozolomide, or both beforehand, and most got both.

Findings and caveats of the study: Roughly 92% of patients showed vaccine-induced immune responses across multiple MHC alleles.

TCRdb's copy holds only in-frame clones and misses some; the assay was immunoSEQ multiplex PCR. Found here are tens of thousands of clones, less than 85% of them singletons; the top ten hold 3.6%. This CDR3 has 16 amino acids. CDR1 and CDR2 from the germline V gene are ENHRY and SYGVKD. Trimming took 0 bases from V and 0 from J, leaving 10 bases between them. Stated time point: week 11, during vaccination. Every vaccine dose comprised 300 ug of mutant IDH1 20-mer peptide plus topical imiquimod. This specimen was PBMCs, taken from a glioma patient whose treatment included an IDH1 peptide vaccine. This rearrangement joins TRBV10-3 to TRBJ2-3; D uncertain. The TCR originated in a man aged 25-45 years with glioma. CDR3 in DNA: TGTGCCATCAGTGAGTCGGCCAGTACTAGCACAGATACGCAGTATTTT. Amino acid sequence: CAISESASTSTDTQYF.